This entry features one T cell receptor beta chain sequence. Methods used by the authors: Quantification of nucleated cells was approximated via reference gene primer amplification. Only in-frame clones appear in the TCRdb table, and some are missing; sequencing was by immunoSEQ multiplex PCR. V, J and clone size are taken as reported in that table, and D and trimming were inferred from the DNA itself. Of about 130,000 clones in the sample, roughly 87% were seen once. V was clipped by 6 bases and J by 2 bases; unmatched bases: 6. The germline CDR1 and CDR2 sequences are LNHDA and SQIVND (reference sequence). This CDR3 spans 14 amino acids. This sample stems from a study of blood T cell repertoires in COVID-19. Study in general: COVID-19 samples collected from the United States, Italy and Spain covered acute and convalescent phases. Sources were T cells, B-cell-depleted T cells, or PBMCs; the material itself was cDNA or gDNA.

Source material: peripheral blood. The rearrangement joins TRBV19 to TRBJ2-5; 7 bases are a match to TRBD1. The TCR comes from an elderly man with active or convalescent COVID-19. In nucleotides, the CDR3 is TGTGCCAGTAGGTCAGGGGGTGGGCAAGAGACCCAGTACTTC. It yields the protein CASRSGGGQETQYF.